One and the same sample provided the 23 T cell receptor beta chains below, sequenced in a study of PD-1 blockade in classical Hodgkin lymphoma. Libraries were prepared by immunoSEQ multiplex PCR; TCRdb keeps only in-frame clonotypes and omits some of them. The table has approximately 60,000 clones, about 87% seen once. Every single patient, without exception, relapsed after autologous stem cell transplantation, and brentuximab vedotin exposure varied. The sample in question was peripheral blood mononuclear cells (PBMCs), obtained at baseline. The receptors originated from a human donor with classical Hodgkin lymphoma.

The rearrangement uses TRBV19 and TRBJ2-3; 8 nucleotides match TRBD2. The CDR3 spans 16 residues. The germline V gene encodes CDR1 LNHDA and CDR2 SQIVND (reference sequence). V was pared by 7 bases and J by 1 base, with 10 bases of the junction left unmatched. CDR3 bases: TGTGCCAGTACCCCGGGGGGGGGCATTGGCACAGATACGCAGTATTTT. This sequence encodes CASTPGGGIGTDTQYF.

This clone occurred once. The CDR3 loop reads CASRLAGTGGNEQFF. DNA of the CDR3: TGTGCCAGCAGACTCGCCGGGACAGGGGGGAATGAGCAGTTCTTC. The chain employs TRBV6-5 and TRBJ2-1; the match to TRBD1 covers 11 bases. The ends lost 6 bases at V and 7 bases at J; junction bases unmatched: 8. The CDR3 contains 15 residues. Per germline, CDR1 MNHEY and CDR2 SVGAGI.

V is TRBV20-1 and J is TRBJ2-3; 7 positions agree with TRBD2. This CDR3 region has 11 residues. Per the germline V gene, CDR1 is DFQATT and CDR2 is SNEGSKA (reference sequence). The CDR3 DNA sequence: TGCAGCCCGGGGGGTACAGATACGCAGTATTTT. It specifies CSPGGTDTQYF.

This rearrangement joins TRBV19 to TRBJ1-1; TRBD1 might be the D (6 bases). This CDR3 is 14 amino acids long. V lost 7 bases and J lost 7, with 19 bases in between. Germline loops: CDR1 LNHDA, CDR2 SQIVND (reference sequence). CDR3 coding DNA: TGTGCCAGTACCTCTCGGGGGCGCAAAATTGAAGCTTTCTTT. This encodes CASTSRGRKIEAFF.

This chain uses TRBV10-2 with TRBJ2-1; possibly TRBD2 for D (5 bases). With 6 bases removed from V and 6 bases from J, the gap between germline ends came to 18 bases. The CDR3 loop spans 15 amino acids. Looked up from germline, CDR1 is WSHSY and CDR2 is SAAADI. CDR3 loop: CASRSDRLPGNEQFF. The CDR3 DNA follows: TGCGCCAGCAGGTCGGATAGACTACCTGGCAATGAGCAGTTCTTC.

The gene calls are TRBV30 and TRBJ1-1; 8 nucleotides agree with TRBD1. Trimming took 3 bases from V and 5 from J; bases not matched to a gene: 14. The CDR3 totals 16 residues. Germline CDR1 and CDR2: GTSNPN and SVGIG (reference sequence). CDR3 nucleotides: TGTGCCTGGAGCACCCCTTACAGGGGGGATTTTACTGAAGCTTTCTTT. Encoded protein: CAWSTPYRGDFTEAFF.

This clone was seen a single time. The rearrangement joins TRBV7-2 to TRBJ2-3; TRBD2 matches at 7 bases. CDR1 SGHTA and CDR2 FQGNSA come from the germline V gene. V lost 5 bases to trimming and J lost 5 bases; unmatched junction nucleotides: 10. The CDR3 runs to 15 residues. Written as DNA, the CDR3 is TGTGCCAGCAGCCCCTGGACTAGAGGGGAAGATACGCAGTATTTT. It codes for CASSPWTRGEDTQYF.

The chain is built from TRBV7-6 and TRBJ1-4; 9 nucleotides match TRBD1. V dropped 4 bases and J dropped 7; count of bases not matched to a gene: 4. Looked up from germline, CDR1 is SGHVS and CDR2 is FNYEAQ. CDR3 length equals 14 residues. CDR3 in DNA: TGTGCCAGCAGCTCTCGACAGGGGGGTGAAAAACTGTTTTTT. This gives the protein CASSSRQGGEKLFF.

The chain carries TRBV5-6 and TRBJ2-7; D call uncertain. The CDR3 is 13 amino acids. Between the trimmed V and J ends, which lost 0 bases and 6 bases, there was a span of 10 bases. Germline values: CDR1 SGHDT, CDR2 YYEEEE. The CDR3 DNA reads TGTGCCAGCAGCTTGGTCCTCTATTCCGAGCAGTACTTC. Residues: CASSLVLYSEQYF.

The chain uses TRBV5-5 and TRBJ2-3; the match to TRBD2 covers 8 bases. The CDR3 runs to 15 residues. Losses at the gene ends were 1 base for V and 3 bases for J; bases not matched to a gene: 4. Germline V gene lookup returns CDR1 SGHKS and CDR2 YYEKEE (reference sequence). The CDR3 nucleotides are TGTGCCAGCAGCTTGTGGGCGGGGGGAACAGATACGCAGTATTTT. Translated, it gives CASSLWAGGTDTQYF.

V gene TRBV27 combines with J gene TRBJ2-1; no firm D call. In germline, CDR1 is MNHEY, CDR2 SMNVEV (reference sequence). The CDR3 consists of 14 residues. The V and J ends lost 3 bases and 6 bases respectively, with 12 bases between them. CDR3 loop: CASSFPGSPNEQFF. The DNA of the CDR3 is TGTGCCAGCAGTTTCCCCGGATCTCCCAATGAGCAGTTCTTC.

This chain uses TRBV5-4 with TRBJ2-1; 10 bases agree with TRBD2. Germline V gene sequence: CDR1 SGHNT, CDR2 YYREEE (reference sequence). This CDR3 has 14 residues. V was pared by 2 bases and J by 6 bases, with 2 bases of the junction left unmatched. The CDR3 spells CASSFSGGANEQFF. In DNA, the CDR3 is TGTGCCAGCAGCTTCAGCGGGGGGGCCAATGAGCAGTTCTTC.

This clone was counted between two and nine times. The J gene is TRBJ1-1, the V gene TRBV11-3; D unclear. With 4 bases removed from V and 7 bases from J, the gap between germline ends came to 13 bases. This CDR3 is 13 amino acids long. Germline CDR1 SGHNT, CDR2 YENEEA. Here the CDR3 reads CASSSTWRDEAFF. The CDR3 DNA sequence: TGTGCCAGCAGCTCCACCTGGAGGGATGAAGCTTTCTTT. Based on the CDR3 plus reference TRBV11-3 and TRBJ1-1, the full variable domain is EAGVVQSPRYKIIEKKQPVAFWCNPISGHNTLYWYLQNLGQGPELLIRYENEEAVDDSQLPKDRFSAERLKGVDSTLKIQPAELGDSAVYLCASSSTWRDEAFFGQGTRLTVV.

The count of this clone is one. This rearrangement joins TRBV6-5 to TRBJ1-5; D is undetermined. Germline CDR1 reads MNHEY; CDR2 reads SVGAGI. The V gene lost 0 bases and the J gene lost 0 bases, with 6 bases spanning the gap. This CDR3 spans 15 amino acids. The CDR3 nucleotides read TGTGCCAGCAGTTACTCAGGGTATAGCAATCAGCCCCAGCATTTT. This translates into CASSYSGYSNQPQHF.

The chain is built from TRBV5-6 and TRBJ2-1; maybe TRBD1 (5 bases). Germline CDR1 and CDR2: SGHDT and YYEEEE. This CDR3 has 15 amino acids. V was shortened by 2 bases and J by 9 bases, with 18 bases between the two germline ends. The CDR3 bases are TGTGCCAGCAGCTTAATGGGGCTTAAGGATTTTGAGCAGTTCTTC. This sequence encodes CASSLMGLKDFEQFF.

This clone appeared a single time. The chain has TRBV7-3 and TRBJ2-3; weak D call: TRBD2 (5 bases). CDR3 length: 13 amino acids. Germline V gene data show CDR1 as SGHTA and CDR2 as FQGTGA. With 2 bases removed from V and 6 bases from J, the gap between germline ends came to 9 bases. CDR3 loop: CASSLFRRDTQYF. The CDR3 DNA is TGTGCCAGCAGCTTATTTCGGAGGGATACGCAGTATTTT.

The chain combines TRBV6-5 with TRBJ2-7; the D gene is possibly TRBD1 (6 bases). The CDR3 totals 15 residues. The V and J ends lost 6 bases and 2 bases respectively, with 17 bases between them. Germline lookup yields CDR1 MNHEY and CDR2 SVGAGI. CDR3 protein: CASSPQGMGTYEQYF. The CDR3, as DNA: TGTGCCAGCAGCCCCCAGGGGATGGGGACCTACGAGCAGTACTTC.

This chain uses TRBV21-1 with TRBJ2-6; the DNA was not used to check the table's D call, TRBD1. TRBV21-1 represents a pseudogene. There are 18 residues in the CDR3. Here the CDR3 reads CASSAPGQRPPGANVLTF. The CDR3 DNA reads as TGTGCCAGCAGCGCTCCGGGACAGCGACCTCCTGGGGCCAACGTCCTGACTTTC.

This CDR3 is CASSPGTANNEQFF. The CDR3 region has the DNA TGTGCCAGCAGCCCCGGGACTGCCAACAATGAGCAGTTCTTC. The V and J genes are TRBV4-2 and TRBJ2-1; tentative D call: TRBD2 (6 bases). V was clipped by 4 bases and J by 5 bases, with 12 bases between them. The CDR3 is made up of 14 amino acids. CDR1 and CDR2 from the germline V gene are LGHNA and YNFKEQ.

The J gene is TRBJ2-5, the V gene TRBV5-6; D uncertain. This CDR3 is built from 15 residues. Deletions cut 2 bases from V and 5 bases from J, with 16 bases between. Germline V CDR1 and CDR2: SGHDT, YYEEEE. This chain's CDR3 is CASSFSYQYLETQYF. Here the CDR3 DNA reads TGTGCCAGCAGCTTTTCATATCAGTATCTCGAGACCCAGTACTTC.

The V call is TRBV28, the J call TRBJ2-1; 11 bases are a match to TRBD2. The ends lost 3 bases at V and 5 bases at J; junction bases unmatched: 6. This CDR3 has 16 residues. Germline values: CDR1 MDHEN, CDR2 SYDVKM. CDR3 residues: CASSFVAGGPNNEQFF. The DNA for the CDR3 is TGTGCCAGCAGTTTTGTAGCGGGGGGGCCCAACAATGAGCAGTTCTTC.

The rearrangement links TRBV2 to TRBJ2-1, with 10 bases that match TRBD2. V shed 0 bases, J shed 1 base, and the junction held 9 bases outside the gene matches. CDR1 and CDR2 (germline): SNHLY, FYNNEI. The CDR3 loop spans 19 amino acids. The CDR3 coding sequence is TGTGCCAGCAGTGAAGCGGGTCCTAGCGGGGGAATTTCCTACAATGAGCAGTTCTTC. Residues: CASSEAGPSGGISYNEQFF.

V is TRBV5-1 and J is TRBJ1-1; TRBD1 matches at 7 bases. The germline CDR1 and CDR2 sequences are SGHRS and YFSETQ. The ends lost 2 bases at V and 6 bases at J; junction bases unmatched: 7. The CDR3 totals 14 residues. CDR3 bases: TGCGCCAGCAGCTTACAGGGGTCTCTGGCTGAAGCTTTCTTT. It is translated as CASSLQGSLAEAFF.